The clone carrying this T cell receptor beta chain turned up a few times. The sample comes from a study of blood T cell repertoires in COVID-19. Study-wide background: Italy, Spain and the United States were the sources of the convalescent and acute COVID-19 samples. T cells, B-cell-depleted T cells, or PBMCs supplied cDNA or gDNA.

Original methodology: Amplifying reference gene primers gave estimates of nucleated cell counts. The method was immunoSEQ multiplex PCR; TCRdb's version includes in-frame clones alone and lacks a portion of them. The V and J calls and clone size come from that table; D and trimming were worked out from the DNA. The profile shows over 14,000 clones, roughly three quarters of them singletons. The V gene end was trimmed by 5 bases and the J gene end by 3 bases; junction bases not matched to a gene: 3. This CDR3 region has 13 residues. The germline gives CDR1 SQVTM, CDR2 ANQGSEA. The gene calls are TRBV29-1 and TRBJ1-5; 8 bases map to TRBD1. The sequenced sample consisted of peripheral blood. This clonotype was obtained from a man aged 60 to 75 with acute or convalescent COVID-19. This CDR3 is CSVTTGVNQPQHF. In DNA form, the CDR3 reads TGCAGCGTTACGACAGGGGTCAATCAGCCCCAGCATTTT.